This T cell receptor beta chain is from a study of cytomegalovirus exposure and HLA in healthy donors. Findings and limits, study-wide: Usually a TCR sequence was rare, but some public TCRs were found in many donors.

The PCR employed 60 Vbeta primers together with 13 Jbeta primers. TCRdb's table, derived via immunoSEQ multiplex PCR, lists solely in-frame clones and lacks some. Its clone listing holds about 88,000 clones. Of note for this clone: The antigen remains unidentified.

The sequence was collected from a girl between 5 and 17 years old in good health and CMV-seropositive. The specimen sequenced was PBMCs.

CDR3 sequence: CASSAGDSPVQGYTF. For the CDR3, the DNA is TGTGCCAGTAGTGCCGGGGACAGCCCGGTACAGGGCTACACCTTC. The chain employs TRBV19 and TRBJ1-2, with 7 bases aligning to TRBD1. The germline V gene has CDR1 LNHDA and CDR2 SQIVND (reference sequence). This CDR3 is built from 15 residues. With V trimmed by 5 bases and J by 8 bases, 14 bases remained unmatched.